This TCR beta chain comes out of a study of T cell responses to AZD1222 COVID-19 vaccine. Whole-study context: Second-dose intervals near 4 or 12 weeks were combined.

With regard to this clone: What it recognizes is unknown.

Sequenced by immunoSEQ multiplex PCR; TCRdb stores in-frame clones only, minus some. Among approximately 140,000 clones, 94% were seen once, and the ten largest hold 1.3%. The CDR3 has 20 residues. Germline V lookup: CDR1 GTSNPN, CDR2 SVGIG (reference sequence). J lost 3 bases, V lost 2 bases, and 19 bases had no gene match. General observations from the study: Clonal diversity was possibly underestimated, and white British individuals and females predominated among donors. Dominant CD4 TCR responses targeted spike regions 160-218 and 743-854.

The clonotype was recovered from an adult in good health. The sequencing used peripheral blood, collected on day 0 of AZD1222 vaccination. The V and J genes are TRBV30 and TRBJ1-4; 9 bases agree with TRBD1. CDR3 nucleotide sequence: TGTGCCTGGAGTTTTCCCCCCGGGACAGGGACCTGGGTAGCTAATGAAAAACTGTTTTTT. It translates to CAWSFPPGTGTWVANEKLFF.